The 2 T cell receptor beta chains given below trace back to one sample, sequenced in a study of OX40 agonist ivuxolimab in advanced cancers. Clones were sequenced by immunoSEQ multiplex PCR, and TCRdb holds only the in-frame ones, with some missing. The sample has about 63,000 clones, around 82% seen once; the top ten hold 0.9% to 1.1%. Material: CD4+ or CD8+ T cells sorted from blood, obtained in a trial of the OX40 agonist ivuxolimab. These receptors came from an adult with an advanced solid tumor such as melanoma, head and neck, liver or kidney cancer.

The chain has TRBV7-2 and TRBJ2-3; a weak D match, TRBD1 (5 bases). The V gene lost 1 base and the J gene lost 6 bases, with 11 bases spanning the gap. The CDR3 consists of 14 residues. CDR1 is SGHTA and CDR2 is FQGNSA in the germline V gene. The CDR3 spells CASSLVAGRDTQYF. CDR3 bases: TGTGCCAGCAGCTTAGTGGCAGGGCGGGATACGCAGTATTTT. The whole variable domain, remainder taken from reference TRBV7-2 and TRBJ2-3, is GAGVSQSPSNKVTEKGKDVELRCDPISGHTALYWYRQSLGQGLEFLIYFQGNSAPDKSGLPSDRFSAERTGGSVSTLTIQRTQQEDSAVYLCASSLVAGRDTQYFGPGTRLTVL.

This clone was seen a few times. The chain uses TRBV5-4 and TRBJ2-3, with D unclear. Between the trimmed V and J ends, which lost 0 bases and 2 bases, there was a span of 7 bases. Germline V gene lookup returns CDR1 SGHNT and CDR2 YYREEE (reference sequence). This CDR3 has 14 residues. In nucleotides, the CDR3 is TGTGCCAGCAGCTTGGGGCAGGCCACAGATACGCAGTATTTT. Amino acids: CASSLGQATDTQYF.